The clone carrying this T cell receptor beta chain was detected many times. Its specificity is unknown. The data were obtained in a study of T-cell reconstitution after alpha-beta-depleted transplantation in children. Deletions cut 0 bases from V and 2 bases from J, with 8 bases between. CDR3 length: 15 residues. The germline V gene has CDR1 SGHTA and CDR2 FQGNSA. Unique molecular identifiers were incorporated when the TCRbeta library was constructed. TCRdb reprocessed the PCR reads via MiXCR and lists one record per CDR3 protein. The sample lists about 490,000 distinct CDR3 sequences, about 10% occurring once. Overall study results and limits: After transplant, at about two months, alpha-beta T cells were reportedly derived from several hundred expanded graft clones. At the one-year point after transplant, T-cell counts and TCRbeta diversity were found to come mostly from T cells that had been newly produced. The high TCRbeta diversity at day 60 in some patients came from surviving recipient T cells and thymic progenitors.

Material: PBMCs, obtained before TCRalphabeta/CD19-depleted stem cell transplant. This clonotype originated in a child aged 2 to 15 with inherited bone marrow failure, due to receive a stem cell transplant. This chain joins TRBV7-2 and TRBJ2-1; D ambiguous. The CDR3, as DNA: TGTGCCAGCAGCTTAGCGTTCGCGCCCTACAATGAGCAGTTCTTC. Protein product: CASSLAFAPYNEQFF. Full variable domain (remainder filled in from reference TRBV7-2 and TRBJ2-1): GAGVSQSPSNKVTEKGKDVELRCDPISGHTALYWYRQSLGQGLEFLIYFQGNSAPDKSGLPSDRFSAERTGGSVSTLTIQRTQQEDSAVYLCASSLAFAPYNEQFFGPGTRLTVL.